This passage covers 13 T cell receptor beta chains from one sample sequenced in a study of graft-versus-host responses after intestinal transplantation. The antigens for these receptors are not known. The table came from immunoSEQ multiplex PCR; TCRdb's copy has only in-frame clones and leaves some out. The sample yields some 120,000 clones, about 92% seen once. The material sequenced was unstimulated CD4+ T cells sorted from spleen or lymph node cells, taken before transplant. The receptors were sampled from a human donor who was the organ donor for an intestinal transplant.

J is TRBJ2-1 and V is TRBV19, with 8 bases aligning to TRBD2. The CDR3 covers 16 residues. V trimming: 6 bases; J trimming: 7 bases; junction bases outside the gene matches: 14. Germline lookup yields CDR1 LNHDA and CDR2 SQIVND (reference sequence). CDR3 sequence: CASRTAGLAGENEQFF. The CDR3 region has the DNA TGTGCCAGTAGAACGGCGGGGCTAGCGGGTGAAAATGAGCAGTTCTTC.

The genes are TRBV19 and TRBJ2-1; D tentatively fits TRBD1 or TRBD2 (6 bases each). V was pared by 7 bases and J by 4 bases, with 32 bases between. This CDR3 is built from 20 residues. Germline-derived CDR1 and CDR2 are LNHDA and SQIVND (reference sequence). CDR3 in DNA: TGTGCCAGTAATGATTTAGGGGGGCGCCATCAGGAGGGCCGTTACAATGAGCAGTTCTTC. Protein product: CASNDLGGRHQEGRYNEQFF. Filled out from reference TRBV19 and TRBJ2-1, the complete variable domain reads DGGITQSPKYLFRKEGQNVTLSCEQNLNHDAMYWYRQDPGQGLRLIYYSQIVNDFQKGDIAEGYSVSREKKESFPLTVTSAQKNPTAFYLCASNDLGGRHQEGRYNEQFFGPGTRLTVL.

The chain has TRBV19 and TRBJ2-7, with 9 positions matching TRBD2. In germline, CDR1 is LNHDA, CDR2 SQIVND (reference sequence). The CDR3 is 15 amino acids. With 3 bases clipped from V and 0 bases from J, the junction kept 3 bases outside the gene matches. CDR3 in amino acids: CASSIVAGDSYEQYF. The CDR3 DNA reads TGTGCCAGTAGTATTGTAGCGGGGGACTCCTACGAGCAGTACTTC.

This rearrangement joins TRBV15 to TRBJ1-3, with TRBD1 as a possible D gene (5 bases). There are 16 residues in the CDR3. Trimming stripped 0 bases from V and 0 bases from J, with 9 bases between. The germline CDR1 and CDR2 sequences are LNHNV and YYDKDF (reference sequence). The CDR3, as DNA: TGTGCCACCAGCAGAGAGAGGGGCGCCTCTGGAAACACCATATATTTT. It specifies CATSRERGASGNTIYF.

The rearrangement joins TRBV19 to TRBJ1-1, with a weak D call TRBD1 (5 bases). Germline V gene sequence: CDR1 LNHDA, CDR2 SQIVND (reference sequence). CDR3 length: 17 amino acids. V lost 0 bases and J 1 base, leaving 15 bases between the germline ends. CDR3 loop: CASSIERWGATNTEAFF. The CDR3 bases are TGTGCCAGTAGTATAGAAAGGTGGGGCGCGACGAACACTGAAGCTTTCTTT.

The rearrangement links TRBV28 to TRBJ1-2; a weak D match, TRBD1 (5 bases). This CDR3 region has 17 residues. Per the germline V gene, CDR1 is MDHEN and CDR2 is SYDVKM. V was clipped by 7 bases and J by 0 bases, with 21 bases between them. This CDR3 reads CASTLGGKGGANYGYTF. CDR3 coding DNA: TGTGCCAGCACGCTGGGAGGGAAAGGAGGGGCTAACTATGGCTACACCTTC.

This rearrangement joins TRBV2 to TRBJ2-1, with TRBD1 matching over 10 bases. Unmatched junction bases numbered 9, after V lost 6 bases and J lost 7 bases. Germline V gene data show CDR1 as SNHLY and CDR2 as FYNNEI. The CDR3 has 15 residues. The CDR3 sequence is CASRTRDRGVNEQFF. Written as DNA, the CDR3 is TGTGCCAGCAGGACCCGGGACAGGGGAGTAAATGAGCAGTTCTTC.

The CDR3 bases are TGCGCCAGCAGCCAAGATGCGACAGCTAACTATGGCTACACCTTC. This translates into CASSQDATANYGYTF. This chain connects TRBV4-3 to TRBJ1-2; maybe TRBD1 (5 bases). Trimming removed 0 bases at V and 0 bases at J, with 8 bases between. Germline lookup yields CDR1 LGHNA and CDR2 YSLEER. The length of the CDR3 is 15 residues.

The chain joins TRBV28 to TRBJ2-1; 7 nucleotides match TRBD2. This CDR3 is 14 amino acids long. Germline V gives CDR1 MDHEN, CDR2 SYDVKM. V lost 8 bases, J lost 4 bases, and 8 bases stayed unmatched. The CDR3 sequence is CASAGTTKYNEQFF. DNA for the CDR3: TGTGCCAGCGCCGGGACTACAAAATACAATGAGCAGTTCTTC.

The genes are TRBV29-1 and TRBJ1-2; D is undetermined. Trimming took off 0 bases at V and 5 bases at J, with 19 bases between the two ends. The CDR3 has 16 residues. Germline CDR1 reads SQVTM; CDR2 reads ANQGSEA. The CDR3 bases are TGCAGCGTTGAAGAAAGTTCCCCAGGACGACGTTATGGCTACACCTTC. Its translation: CSVEESSPGRRYGYTF.

The CDR3 DNA reads TGTGCCAGCAGCTCTTCGACTAGTCGGGGCACAGATACGCAGTATTTT. Encoded protein: CASSSSTSRGTDTQYF. V gene TRBV7-2 combines with J gene TRBJ2-3, with D possibly TRBD2 on 6 matching bases. Germline CDR1 is SGHTA and CDR2 is FQGNSA. The CDR3 loop spans 16 amino acids. Trimming took off 4 bases at V and 1 base at J, with 15 bases between the two ends.

The chain joins TRBV10-2 to TRBJ1-1; D gene ambiguous. The CDR3 contains 13 residues. The germline gives CDR1 WSHSY, CDR2 SAAADI. Trimming cost V 0 bases and J 6 bases, with 8 bases left between them. This CDR3 reads CASSESSHPEAFF. Written as DNA, the CDR3 is TGCGCCAGCAGTGAGTCTAGCCACCCTGAAGCTTTCTTT.

The rearrangement uses TRBV19 and TRBJ2-6; D not resolved. CDR3 length equals 14 residues. Trimming removed 9 bases at V and 1 base at J, with 10 bases between. Germline lookup yields CDR1 LNHDA and CDR2 SQIVND (reference sequence). CDR3 sequence reads: CASARFSGANVLTF. The CDR3 nucleotides read TGTGCCAGCGCCAGGTTTTCTGGGGCCAACGTCCTGACTTTC.